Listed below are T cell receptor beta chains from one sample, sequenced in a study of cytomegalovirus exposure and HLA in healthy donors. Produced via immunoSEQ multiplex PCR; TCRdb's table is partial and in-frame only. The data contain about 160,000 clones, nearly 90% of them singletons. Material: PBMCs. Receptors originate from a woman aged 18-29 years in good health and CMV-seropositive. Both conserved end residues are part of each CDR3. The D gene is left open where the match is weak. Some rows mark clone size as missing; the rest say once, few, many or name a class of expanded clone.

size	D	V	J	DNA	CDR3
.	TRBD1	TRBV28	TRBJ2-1	TGTGCCAGCAGTTTCCTCGGACAGGGGGGTAGCAGCCGTTTCAATGAGCAGTTCTTC	CASSFLGQGGSSRFNEQFF
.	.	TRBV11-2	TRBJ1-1	TGTGCCAGCAGCTTAGTTATACAGGGGAACACTGAAGCTTTCTTT	CASSLVIQGNTEAFF
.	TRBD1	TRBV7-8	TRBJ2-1	TGTGCCAGCAGCTCCGAGTTGGGACAGGGCCAACCCGATGAGCAGTTCTTC	CASSSELGQGQPDEQFF
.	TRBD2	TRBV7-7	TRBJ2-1	TGTGCTAGCAGCTTAGACCCCAGCGGGAGGGCTTCTGAGCAGTTCTTC	CASSLDPSGRASEQFF
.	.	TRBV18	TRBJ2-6	TGTGCCAGCTCACCCCCTAGCACTGGGGCCAACGTCCTGACTTTC	CASSPPSTGANVLTF
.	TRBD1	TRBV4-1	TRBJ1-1	TGCGCCAGCAGCCAAGCCCGGGACAGATTTATGAACACTGAAGCTTTCTTT	CASSQARDRFMNTEAFF
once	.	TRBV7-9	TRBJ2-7	TGTGCCAGCAGGCTGGCAAATATCGTCGACGAGCAGTACTTC	CASRLANIVDEQYF
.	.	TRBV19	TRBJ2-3	TGTGCCAGTAGTATAGATCGCGCCACAGATACGCAGTATTTT	CASSIDRATDTQYF
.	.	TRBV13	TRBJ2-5	TGTGCCAGCACGGCAGGGGACCAAGAGACCCAGTACTTC	CASTAGDQETQYF
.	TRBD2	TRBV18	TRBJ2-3	TGTGCCAGCTCACCCAGAGAACCGGGAGGGAGAGATACGCAGTATTTT	CASSPREPGGRDTQYF
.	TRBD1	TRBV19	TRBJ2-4	TGTGCCAGTAGACGGGACAGGGACGGCAAAAACATTCAGTACTTC	CASRRDRDGKNIQYF
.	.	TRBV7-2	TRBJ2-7	TGTGCCAGCAGCCCAGACTCTTCTACCTACGAGCAGTACTTC	CASSPDSSTYEQYF
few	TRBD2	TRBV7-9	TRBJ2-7	TGTGCCAGCAGCCTAATAGCGGGGGCCTACGAGCAGTACTTC	CASSLIAGAYEQYF
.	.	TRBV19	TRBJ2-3	TGTGCCAGTAGCCCGCTTAGACAGACCACAGATACGCAGTATTTT	CASSPLRQTTDTQYF
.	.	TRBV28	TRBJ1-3	TGTGGCTCCGGGGGGTATGAAAACACCATATATTTT	CGSGGYENTIYF
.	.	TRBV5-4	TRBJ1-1	TGTGCCAGCAGCTTGGAGGAGGGAAGGGGAGCTTTCTTT	CASSLEEGRGAFF
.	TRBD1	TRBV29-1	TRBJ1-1	TGCAGCGTCACAGGGGTCAACATGAACACTGAAGCTTTCTTT	CSVTGVNMNTEAFF
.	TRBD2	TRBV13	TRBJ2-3	TGTGCCAGCAGCTTACTAGCGGGAGGGCCAGTAGATACGCAGTATTTT	CASSLLAGGPVDTQYF
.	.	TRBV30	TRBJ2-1	TGTGCCTGGAGTGTACTCGCGAATGAGCAGTTCTTC	CAWSVLANEQFF
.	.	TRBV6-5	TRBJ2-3	TGTGCCAGCAGTACAGGAGCCAAAAGCACAGATACGCAGTATTTT	CASSTGAKSTDTQYF
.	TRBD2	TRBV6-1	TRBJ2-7	TGTGCCAGCAGTGAGAGGACTAGCGGCTCCTACGAGCAGTACTTC	CASSERTSGSYEQYF
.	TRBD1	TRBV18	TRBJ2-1	TGTGCCAGCTCGTCCGGGACAGGGGGCACGAATGAGCAGTTCTTC	CASSSGTGGTNEQFF
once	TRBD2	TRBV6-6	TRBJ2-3	TGTGCCAGCAGTACCCGGACTAGCGGCTACACAGATACGCAGTATTTT	CASSTRTSGYTDTQYF
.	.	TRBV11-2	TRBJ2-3	TGTGCCAGCAGCCCTGCAGGACAGGGAGGGAATACGCAGTATTTT	CASSPAGQGGNTQYF
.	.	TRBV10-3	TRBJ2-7	TGTGCCATCAGCCAATTACTAGCCCGTGAGCAGTACTTC	CAISQLLAREQYF
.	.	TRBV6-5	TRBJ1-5	TGTGCCAGCAGTTACTCGATATCGGGAGGGATCCAGCCCCAGCATTTT	CASSYSISGGIQPQHF
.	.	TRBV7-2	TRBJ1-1	TGTGCCAGCAGCTTAAGGGGACAGAACACTGAAGCTTTCTTT	CASSLRGQNTEAFF
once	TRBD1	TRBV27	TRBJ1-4	TGTGCCAGCAGTCCCTGGACAGGGACGGTGAAACTGTTTTTT	CASSPWTGTVKLFF
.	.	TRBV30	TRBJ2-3	TGTGCCTGGAGCGGCGGTCCCCTGAGAAGCACAGATACGCAGTATTTT	CAWSGGPLRSTDTQYF
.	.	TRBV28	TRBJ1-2	TGTGCCAGCACCCCACGGGTGGGCAGGGGCAAGGGAAACTATGGCTACACCTTC	CASTPRVGRGKGNYGYTF
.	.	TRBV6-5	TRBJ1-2	TGTGCCAGCAGTTATCGTACCAGGCAAATTAACTATGGCTACACCTTC	CASSYRTRQINYGYTF
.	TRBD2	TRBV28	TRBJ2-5	TGTGCCAGCAGTTTGGAGCGGGAGTTTCGAGAGACCCAGTACTTC	CASSLEREFRETQYF
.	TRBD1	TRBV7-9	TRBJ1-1	TGTGCCAGCAGTTCCTCCGGGACAGGGGACACTGAAGCTTTCTTT	CASSSSGTGDTEAFF
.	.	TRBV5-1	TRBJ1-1	TGCGCCAGCAGCTTGGTTCCTCGGAGGGACACTGAAGCTTTCTTT	CASSLVPRRDTEAFF
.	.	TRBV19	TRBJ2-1	TGTGCCAGTAATCGAGCGCCAGCGTACAATGAGCAGTTCTTC	CASNRAPAYNEQFF
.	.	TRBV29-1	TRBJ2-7	TGCAGCGCTACTACACAGGGCAGAGCTTACGAGCAGTACTTC	CSATTQGRAYEQYF
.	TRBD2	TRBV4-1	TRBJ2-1	TGCGCCAGCAGCCAAGATTTTAGCGTTAGCGGGTTGGGTTTCTTC	CASSQDFSVSGLGFF
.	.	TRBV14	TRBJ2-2	TGTGCCAGCAGCCAAGCTGCGAACACCGGGGAGCTGTTTTTT	CASSQAANTGELFF
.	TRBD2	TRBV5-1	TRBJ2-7	TGCGCCAGCAGCCCGGAACTAGCGGGAGCCTACGAGCAGTACTTC	CASSPELAGAYEQYF